This TCR beta chain was sequenced during a study of T cells in Graves' hyperthyroidism and ophthalmopathy. TCR beta CDR3 sequences were amplified from RNA transcripts. A first-round RT-PCR of the TCR CDR3 used the HTBI primer set. TCRdb re-called the multiplex PCR reads through MiXCR, storing one row per CDR3 protein. The sample carries roughly 350,000 distinct CDR3 sequences, about 15% recorded once. This CDR3 contains 14 residues. Per the germline V gene, CDR1 is SGDLS and CDR2 is YYNGEE. Regarding this clonotype: This sequence may be a read error, since a much larger clone differs from it by one base.

Sequencing used blood. The sequence came from a woman between 25 and 40 years old with Graves' ophthalmopathy. The V gene is TRBV9, the J gene TRBJ1-6, with D possibly TRBD1 on 6 matching bases. In DNA form, the CDR3 reads TGTGCCGGCAGCGTAGAGGCAGGGGAATCACCCCTCCACTTT. It translates to CAGSVEAGESPLHF.